This is a list of T cell receptor beta chains from one sample in a study of blood T cell repertoires in COVID-19. The protocol was immunoSEQ multiplex PCR, while the TCRdb copy is restricted to in-frame clones and leaves out a portion. Among some 60,000 clones listed, about 80% were seen once. Material for sequencing was peripheral blood. The receptors were gathered from a young man with COVID-19, enrolled during active disease. Each CDR3 is given with its conserved first and last residue. A D gene is named only where the DNA matches it firmly. Size tells how often a clone was seen (once, few, many) or the class of an expanded clone, and some rows leave it out.

D gene	V gene	clone size	J gene	CDR3 protein	CDR3 DNA
TRBD2	TRBV7-3	once	TRBJ2-1	CASSSSGEDEQFF	TGTGCCAGCAGTTCCAGCGGGGAGGATGAGCAGTTCTTC
NA	TRBV7-9	few	TRBJ2-6	CASSSTGANVLTF	TGTGCCAGCAGCTCCACTGGGGCCAACGTCCTGACTTTC
TRBD1	TRBV5-1	NA	TRBJ2-7	CASSFTVGQGEQYF	TGCGCCAGCAGCTTCACCGTAGGACAGGGGGAGCAGTACTTC
NA	TRBV7-3	NA	TRBJ2-2	CASSPPGTGELFF	TGTGCCAGCAGCCCCCCGGGCACCGGGGAGCTGTTTTTT
TRBD1	TRBV30	NA	TRBJ1-4	CAWKPGTGVSLSLVANEKLFF	TGTGCCTGGAAACCCGGGACAGGGGTTAGTCTGTCGCTGGTTGCTAATGAAAAACTGTTTTTT
TRBD2	TRBV5-1	NA	TRBJ2-3	CASSLRGLAGGLADTQYF	TGCGCCAGCAGCTTGCGGGGACTAGCGGGGGGCTTAGCAGATACGCAGTATTTT
TRBD1	TRBV6-2/TRBV6-3	few	TRBJ1-4	CASSYHTQGKLFF	TGTGCCAGCAGTTACCACACACAGGGGAAACTGTTTTTT
TRBD2	TRBV9	NA	TRBJ2-4	CASSVGEGGSLAKNIQYF	TGTGCCAGCAGCGTAGGGGAGGGAGGCTCCTTAGCCAAAAACATTCAGTACTTC
TRBD1	TRBV6-2/TRBV6-3	NA	TRBJ2-6	CASSYVTGQGASSGANVLTF	TGTGCCAGCAGTTACGTAACCGGACAGGGGGCCTCATCTGGGGCCAACGTCCTGACTTTC
NA	TRBV7-2	NA	TRBJ1-3	CASSSPGVGNTIYF	TGTGCCAGCAGCTCACCCGGGGTAGGAAACACCATATATTTT
TRBD1	TRBV30	NA	TRBJ1-2	CAWSGRQGIGYTF	TGTGCCTGGAGTGGTCGACAGGGAATTGGCTACACCTTC
TRBD1	TRBV7-2	NA	TRBJ1-6	CASSSAGQGNSPLHF	TGTGCCAGCAGCTCCGCCGGACAGGGGAATTCACCCCTCCACTTT
TRBD1	TRBV19	NA	TRBJ1-5	CASSTGAYSNQPQHF	TGTGCCAGTAGCACAGGGGCATATAGCAATCAGCCCCAGCATTTT
TRBD2	TRBV6-5	NA	TRBJ2-2	CASSYTSGSSGELFF	TGTGCCAGCAGTTACACTAGCGGGAGTTCCGGGGAGCTGTTTTTT